The 21 T cell receptor beta chains below were found in one sample sequenced in a study of early T cells in non-severe SARS-CoV-2 infection. One entry per CDR3 protein results from TCRdb running MiXCR on the 5' RACE reads. Seen here are tens of thousands of distinct CDR3 sequences, roughly 4.5% observed once, and the top ten hold under 13%. Sequenced: whole blood. The receptors were gathered from an adult who was a healthcare worker with PCR-confirmed SARS-CoV-2 infection or an uninfected control (not recorded which).

This clonotype was seen repeatedly, ten times or more. The chain has TRBV20-1 and TRBJ1-5; D remains ambiguous. This CDR3 has 15 residues. Germline CDR1 is DFQATT and CDR2 is SNEGSKA (reference sequence). Trimming removed 3 bases at V and 3 bases at J, with 15 bases between. In nucleotides, the CDR3 is TGCAGTGCTAGGGAGGATCCCGCTTTCAATCAGCCCCAGCATTTT. Its protein product is CSAREDPAFNQPQHF.

This clonotype was picked up many times. The chain employs TRBV7-2 and TRBJ2-7; TRBD2 might be the D (6 bases). The CDR3 length is 14 residues. V shed 5 bases and J shed 2 bases, with 13 bases lying between them. CDR1 SGHTA and CDR2 FQGNSA come from the germline V gene. The CDR3 loop is CASSQGRGPYEQYF. Written as DNA, the CDR3 is TGTGCCAGCAGCCAAGGGCGGGGCCCCTACGAGCAGTACTTC.

In its sample, this clonotype was seen a few times. The chain couples TRBV15 to TRBJ1-1, with D unresolved. From germline, CDR1 is LNHNV and CDR2 YYDKDF (reference sequence). Trimming cost V 0 bases and J 0 bases, with 11 bases left between them. This CDR3 comprises 16 residues. Here the CDR3 reads CATSRDPGVLNTEAFF. In DNA form, the CDR3 reads TGTGCCACCAGCAGAGATCCTGGGGTGCTGAACACTGAAGCTTTCTTT.

This clonotype was seen ten or more times. Germline is not matched at one junction end, which may reflect a read error. The gene calls are TRBV6-2 or TRBV6-3 and TRBJ1-1; D is unresolved. In germline, CDR1 is MNHEY, CDR2 SVGEGT. This CDR3 is 13 amino acids long. CDR3 bases: TGTGCCAGCACCGCGAACCTTTACACGGAAGCTTTCTTT. Its translation is CASTANLYTEAFF.

Turning to this clonotype: A single base separates this from a much larger clone, so it may be a read error. J is TRBJ2-7 and V is TRBV29-1; D unresolved. Germline CDR1 and CDR2: SQVTM and ANQGSEA. The CDR3 runs to 12 residues. CDR3 nucleotide sequence: TGCAGCGCCGCGAACAGTATGTACGAGCGGTACTTC. Protein: CSAANSMYERYF.

This clonotype was observed at least ten times. This rearrangement joins TRBV5-1 to TRBJ2-1; 8 bases fit TRBD2. Germline trimming cut 2 bases from V and 9 bases from J; bases unmatched to any gene: 19. The CDR3 length is 18 residues. CDR1 is SGHRS and CDR2 is YFSETQ in the germline V gene. CDR3 sequence reads: CASSFRKPLGGRPSEQFF. For the CDR3, the DNA is TGCGCCAGCAGCTTCCGAAAACCTCTAGGCGGGAGGCCCAGTGAGCAGTTCTTC.

This clonotype was counted a few times. The chain has TRBV19 and TRBJ2-4, with D uncertain. Trimming took 5 bases from V and 0 from J, leaving 14 bases between them. The CDR3 runs to 16 residues. Germline values: CDR1 LNHDA, CDR2 SQIVND (reference sequence). For the CDR3, the DNA is TGTGCCAGTAGTTTTGCGTTGGCTTTAGCCAAAAACATTCAGTACTTC. This encodes CASSFALALAKNIQYF.

This clonotype was detected many times. This sequence joins TRBV5-6 and TRBJ2-1; TRBD1 aligns across 10 bases. The J segment lost 8 bases and the V segment lost 3 bases, leaving 8 bases of the junction unmatched. Germline values: CDR1 SGHDT, CDR2 YYEEEE. This CDR3 contains 15 residues. CDR3 DNA sequence: TGTGCCAGCAGCTCCGGGACAGGGGTGGTCCATGAGCAGTTCTTC. Residues: CASSSGTGVVHEQFF.

This clonotype has a count of ten or more. The chain couples TRBV5-5 to TRBJ1-1; the D gene is possibly TRBD1 (5 bases). V was pared by 4 bases and J by 2 bases, with 12 bases between. This CDR3 spans 14 amino acids. CDR1 is SGHKS and CDR2 is YYEKEE in the germline V gene (reference sequence). The CDR3 spells CASSLGHRNTEAFF. The CDR3, as DNA: TGTGCCAGCAGCCTTGGACACCGCAACACTGAAGCTTTCTTT.

This clonotype was recorded at least ten times. CDR3 in DNA: TGTGCCAGCAGAACTCCCGGGACGGACTATGGCTACACCTTC. It codes for CASRTPGTDYGYTF. The gene calls are TRBV6-5 and TRBJ1-2, with D possibly TRBD1 on 5 matching bases. Germline V CDR1 and CDR2: MNHEY, SVGAGI. V was cut by 6 bases and J by 3 bases, with 14 bases left in between. The CDR3 is made up of 14 amino acids.

In its sample, this clonotype was seen many times. The V and J genes are TRBV10-3 and TRBJ2-5, with 11 bases that match TRBD2. The CDR3 is 17 amino acids. Germline V gene sequence: CDR1 ENHRY, CDR2 SYGVKD. After removal of 3 bases from V and 5 bases from J, the junction contained 11 bases not matched to a gene. DNA of the CDR3: TGTGCCATCAGTGATCTGGTTAGCGGGAGGGCCCGGGAGACCCAGTACTTC. Encoded protein: CAISDLVSGRARETQYF.

This clonotype was recorded at least ten times. The chain employs TRBV7-7 and TRBJ2-1; TRBD2 matches at 11 bases. This CDR3 is built from 17 residues. V lost 0 bases, J lost 5 bases, and 6 bases stayed unmatched. Germline CDR1 reads SSHAT; CDR2 reads FNYEAQ (reference sequence). CDR3 region: CASSLARGLADNNEQFF. The DNA of the CDR3 is TGTGCCAGCAGCTTAGCTCGGGGACTAGCGGATAACAATGAGCAGTTCTTC.

This clonotype was observed at least ten times. The chain couples TRBV5-1 to TRBJ1-1; D unclear. This CDR3 is built from 12 residues. V lost 1 base and J lost 8, with 9 bases in between. Germline V CDR1 and CDR2: SGHRS, YFSETQ. CDR3 protein: CASSLFGEEAFF. The CDR3 nucleotides read TGCGCCAGCAGCTTGTTTGGGGAGGAAGCTTTCTTT.

This clonotype was seen ten or more times. The chain uses TRBV11-2 and TRBJ2-2; 9 bases agree with TRBD1. Trimming removed 6 bases from V and 2 bases from J; junction bases left unmatched: 4. The V gene's germline CDR1 is SGHAT and CDR2 FQNNGV. This CDR3 has 15 amino acids. CDR3 bases: TGTGCCAGCAGTAGGGACAGGGCCAACACCGGGGAGCTGTTTTTT. This codes for CASSRDRANTGELFF.

This clonotype was counted many times. The CDR3 DNA is TGTGCCAGCAGCCACCGCGGGAGAAATGAGCAGTTCTTC. It specifies CASSHRGRNEQFF. This chain joins TRBV11-3 and TRBJ2-1; TRBD2 matches at 7 bases. Germline CDR1 and CDR2: SGHNT and YENEEA. The CDR3 is 13 amino acids. Trimming at V came to 5 bases and at J to 7 bases, leaving 5 bases not matched to a gene. The full variable domain, rest sourced from reference TRBV11-3 and TRBJ2-1, is EAGVVQSPRYKIIEKKQPVAFWCNPISGHNTLYWYLQNLGQGPELLIRYENEEAVDDSQLPKDRFSAERLKGVDSTLKIQPAELGDSAVYLCASSHRGRNEQFFGPGTRLTVL.

In its sample, this clonotype was seen a few times. This chain joins TRBV11-2 and TRBJ2-1; 8 bases fit TRBD2. This CDR3 contains 15 residues. Trimming took 6 bases from V and 0 from J; bases not matched to a gene: 4. CDR1 is SGHAT, CDR2 FQNNGV, per germline. CDR3 in DNA: TGTGCCAGCAGGAACAGCGGGAGCTCCTACAATGAGCAGTTCTTC. Amino acid sequence: CASRNSGSSYNEQFF.

This clonotype has a count of ten or more. The chain employs TRBV25-1 and TRBJ2-3, with 7 bases that match TRBD2. The CDR3 totals 13 residues. Germline V lookup: CDR1 MGHDK, CDR2 SYGVNS. Trimming at V came to 6 bases and at J to 5 bases, leaving 5 bases not matched to a gene. The CDR3 coding sequence is TGTGCCAGCAGCACGGGAGGCAGAGATACGCAGTATTTT. Protein product: CASSTGGRDTQYF.

Ten or more counts support this clonotype. This chain joins TRBV12-3 or TRBV12-4 and TRBJ2-3; D may be TRBD1 or TRBD2 (5 bases each). Trimming pared 3 bases from V and 2 bases from J, leaving 12 bases between. The CDR3 extends over 15 amino acids. CDR3 in DNA: TGTGCCAGCAGTTTTATGGGGGATTTCACAGATACGCAGTATTTT. It specifies CASSFMGDFTDTQYF.

This clonotype was seen ten or more times. The chain links TRBV2 to TRBJ2-3; 10 nucleotides line up with TRBD1. CDR1 is SNHLY, CDR2 FYNNEI, per germline. V lost 6 bases to trimming and J lost 0 bases; unmatched junction nucleotides: 12. CDR3 size: 18 residues. The CDR3 here is CASRPRGQGPKSTDTQYF. The CDR3 DNA sequence: TGTGCCAGCAGGCCCCGGGGACAGGGGCCGAAAAGCACAGATACGCAGTATTTT.

The J gene is TRBJ2-5, the V gene TRBV28; D is ambiguous. Germline loops: CDR1 MDHEN, CDR2 SYDVKM. V dropped 5 bases and J dropped 5 bases, with 9 bases sitting between them. The CDR3 has 12 residues. CDR3 DNA: TGTGCCAGCAGTGTAAGCCATGAGACCCAGTACTTC. Residues: CASSVSHETQYF.

This clonotype showed up many times. The gene calls are TRBV2 and TRBJ2-1, with 10 nucleotides matching TRBD2. This CDR3 region has 16 residues. The V gene end was trimmed by 5 bases and the J gene end by 7 bases; junction bases not matched to a gene: 11. Per the germline V gene, CDR1 is SNHLY and CDR2 is FYNNEI. The DNA for the CDR3 is TGTGCCAGCAGTAAGGGTCTAGCGGGAGTCCCAAATGAGCAGTTCTTC. Encoded protein: CASSKGLAGVPNEQFF.